The 12 T cell receptor beta chains below all came from one sample that was sequenced in a study of regulatory T cells in long-lasting Graves disease (TCRdb year 2021). The sample's time point label, in plain terms: newly diagnosed GD, antithyroid drugs for less than 3 months. For both TCR sequencing and RNA sequencing, RNA was extracted from PBMCs using TRIzol. The method was multiplex PCR. TCRdb names Illumina HiSeq 4000 as the instrument used. To build TCR beta libraries, CDR3 regions were amplified by Arm-PCR using iRepertoire HTBI primers. TCRdb reworked the public reads: Q25 trimming with fastp, MiXCR clone assembly, productive beta chains retained. Every distinct CDR3 protein forms one entry, paired with its most common genes and DNA. The sample table records roughly 500,000 distinct CDR3 sequences; 13% of these occur just once. The ten largest clonotypes hold more than 8.5% of the sample. This same sample was also part of a study on T cells in Graves' hyperthyroidism and ophthalmopathy.

The sequenced sample was peripheral blood mononuclear cells (PBMCs), obtained at new diagnosis, from a patient treated with antithyroid drugs. These receptors originate from a man aged 25 to 40 with Graves disease. Donor details come from another sample of the same person, matched by shared clones.

The chain recombines TRBV7-9 with TRBJ1-6; D not certain. This CDR3 has 12 amino acids. V gave up 1 base and J gave up 10 bases, with 5 bases separating them. Germline V gives CDR1 SEHNR, CDR2 FQNEAQ (reference sequence). The CDR3 here is CASSLGESPLHF. CDR3 nucleotides: TGTGCCAGCAGCTTAGGGGAATCACCCCTCCACTTT.

The chain joins TRBV20-1 to TRBJ1-3; 8 nucleotides agree with TRBD1. This CDR3 is built from 12 residues. J lost 9 bases, V lost 2 bases, and 3 bases had no gene match. Germline CDR1 is DFQATT and CDR2 is SNEGSKA (reference sequence). CDR3 nucleotide sequence: TGCAGTGCTAGACAGGGGGCCGGCACCATATATTTT. Translation: CSARQGAGTIYF.

The gene calls are TRBV3-1 and TRBJ1-5; D possibly corresponds to TRBD1 (6 bases). V lost 4 bases, J lost 4 bases, and 14 bases lay in between. The CDR3 sequence is 15 residues long. The germline V gene has CDR1 LGHDT and CDR2 YNNKEL (reference sequence). The CDR3 is CASSLPRGANQPQHF. The CDR3 nucleotides are TGTGCCAGCAGCCTCCCCCGGGGGGCGAATCAGCCCCAGCATTTT.

Comment on this clonotype: With a far larger clone one base away, a read error is the likely cause. J is TRBJ2-3 and V is TRBV7-8; no reliable D call. The end of the DNA aligns better with TRBJ2-1, so the J call may be wrong. The CDR3 loop spans 12 amino acids. Germline V lookup: CDR1 SGHVS, CDR2 FQNEAQ. The CDR3: CASSLGYSEQFF. The CDR3 region has the DNA TGTGCCAGCAGCTTAGGCTACAGTGAGCAGTTCTTC.

This clonotype occurred many times. V gene TRBV30 combines with J gene TRBJ1-2, with a possible D match to TRBD1 (6 bases). V shed 3 bases and J shed 6 bases, with 14 bases lying between them. Germline CDR1 is GTSNPN and CDR2 is SVGIG (reference sequence). This CDR3 has 13 residues. The CDR3: CAWRYTGIHGYTF. CDR3 DNA sequence: TGTGCCTGGAGATATACAGGGATCCATGGCTACACCTTC.

This clonotype was counted many times. The chain joins TRBV12-3 or TRBV12-4 to TRBJ1-4, with 8 bases aligning to TRBD1. The CDR3 has 13 amino acids. The J segment lost 7 bases and the V segment lost 7 bases, leaving 5 bases of the junction unmatched. The CDR3 loop is CASNQGAGEKLFF. Here the CDR3 DNA reads TGTGCCAGCAACCAGGGGGCGGGTGAAAAACTGTTTTTT.

This clonotype was observed at least ten times. This sequence joins TRBV2 and TRBJ2-7; D possibly corresponds to TRBD2 (5 bases). The CDR3 has 12 amino acids. Trimming cost V 10 bases and J 5 bases, with 15 bases left between them. CDR1 and CDR2 (germline): SNHLY, FYNNEI. CDR3: CAIRLPVNEQYF. The CDR3 DNA sequence: TGTGCCATTCGACTACCGGTCAACGAGCAGTACTTC.

The chain combines TRBV5-6 with TRBJ1-1; D perhaps matches TRBD1 (5 bases). Trimming removed 2 bases from V and 10 bases from J, with 12 bases in between. Germline V gene data show CDR1 as SGHDT and CDR2 as YYEEEE. The CDR3 runs to 12 residues. The CDR3 sequence: CASSLDNRGAFF. CDR3 DNA: TGTGCCAGCAGCTTAGATAATAGGGGAGCTTTCTTT.

Turning to this clonotype: The CDR3 does not end in the conserved phenylalanine or tryptophan, so this is likely a read error. The J gene is TRBJ1-4, the V gene TRBV19; no reliable D call. The CDR3 covers 15 residues. The germline V and J ends were trimmed by 3 bases and 4 bases, with 12 bases remaining between them. The germline gives CDR1 LNHDA, CDR2 SQIVND (reference sequence). CDR3 region: CASSIGSHGNEKLFL. As DNA, the CDR3 is TGTGCCAGTAGTATCGGGTCTCACGGTAATGAAAAACTGTTTCTT.

This clonotype was recorded many times. V usage is TRBV29-1 and J usage is TRBJ2-5; D gene ambiguous. This CDR3 is built from 13 residues. CDR1 and CDR2 (germline): SQVTM, ANQGSEA. V was clipped by 6 bases and J by 0 bases, with 11 bases between them. CDR3 in amino acids: CSVLTWYQETQYF. For the CDR3, the DNA is TGCAGCGTCCTTACATGGTACCAAGAGACCCAGTACTTC.

This clonotype was counted at least ten times. The chain couples TRBV10-3 to TRBJ2-2; tentatively, D is TRBD1 (6 bases). Germline CDR1 is ENHRY and CDR2 is SYGVKD. This CDR3 is built from 14 residues. V lost 6 bases, J lost 1 base, and 9 bases lay in between. Here the CDR3 reads CAIRDSRNTGELFF. In DNA, the CDR3 is TGTGCCATCAGGGACAGCAGGAACACCGGGGAGCTGTTTTTT.

This clonotype was detected many times. The chain couples TRBV14 to TRBJ2-1; 14 nucleotides align to TRBD2. The CDR3 covers 17 residues. Germline V gene lookup returns CDR1 SGHDN and CDR2 FVKESK. J was trimmed by 7 bases and V by 6 bases; bases with no gene match: 11. The CDR3 spells CASSSTGLAGGLNEQFF. The CDR3 region has the DNA TGTGCCAGCAGTTCCACCGGACTAGCGGGAGGTTTAAATGAGCAGTTCTTC.